The T cell receptor beta chain under discussion was sequenced for a study of blood T cell repertoires in COVID-19. Germline CDR1 MNHEY, CDR2 SMNVEV (reference sequence). V was pared by 6 bases and J by 0 bases, with 5 bases of the junction left unmatched. The CDR3 is 15 amino acids. Profiled with immunoSEQ multiplex PCR; TCRdb holds only in-frame clones, not every one. The sample records about 180,000 clones, 75% to 90% being singletons. The V gene is TRBV27, the J gene TRBJ1-5, with 7 bases matching TRBD1. Input material: PBMCs or T cells enriched from blood (not recorded which). The clonotype originates from a man aged 40-49 years who had recovered from COVID-19. The CDR3 protein is CASRRQGFSNQPQHF. In DNA, the CDR3 is TGTGCCAGCAGGAGACAGGGCTTTAGCAATCAGCCCCAGCATTTT.